This is a list of T cell receptor beta chains from one sample in a study of cytomegalovirus exposure and HLA in healthy donors. Only in-frame clones appear in the TCRdb table, and some are missing; sequencing was by immunoSEQ multiplex PCR. The top ten clones hold approximately 4.4% of a sample with under 200,000 clones, around 80% of them seen once. Sequencing used PBMCs. The source of these receptors is a woman aged 25 to 39 in good health and CMV-seropositive. Each CDR3 is given with its conserved first and last residue. D genes are given only for firm matches. Expanded clones get a size class; other rows say once, few or many, or leave the size out.

d_call j_call v_call clone_size cdr3_aa cdr3_nt
. TRBJ2-1 TRBV10-3 once CAIQRGGTYNEQFF TGTGCCATCCAGAGGGGCGGGACTTATAATGAGCAGTTCTTC
TRBD1 TRBJ2-7 TRBV11-2 . CASSLIRGRYEQYF TGTGCCAGCAGCTTAATCAGGGGGCGATACGAGCAGTACTTC
. TRBJ2-5 TRBV4-3 . CASSQESGQETQYF TGCGCCAGCAGCCAAGAGTCCGGCCAAGAGACCCAGTACTTC
. TRBJ2-7 TRBV4-3 few CASSQDPTDEQYF TGCGCCAGCAGCCAAGATCCCACGGACGAGCAGTACTTC
. TRBJ1-4 TRBV4-1 few CASSQGPQGFNEKLFF TGCGCCAGCAGCCAAGGGCCGCAGGGGTTTAATGAAAAACTGTTTTTT
. TRBJ1-2 TRBV6-5 . CASSPGSGNYGYTF TGTGCCAGCAGCCCCGGTTCGGGGAACTATGGCTACACCTTC
. TRBJ1-3 TRBV9 once CASSVRSWRGVSATDTIYF TGTGCCAGCAGCGTACGTTCATGGCGGGGTGTTAGTGCAACGGACACCATATATTTT
TRBD1 TRBJ1-1 TRBV4-3 once CASSPGTGGTEAFF TGCGCCAGCAGCCCAGGGACAGGGGGCACTGAAGCTTTCTTT
. TRBJ2-7 TRBV20-1 . CSARDGYEQYF TGCAGTGCTAGAGACGGCTACGAGCAGTACTTC
TRBD2 TRBJ2-5 TRBV14 . CASSTYRTSAYQETQYF TGTGCCAGCAGCACCTATCGGACTAGCGCGTACCAAGAGACCCAGTACTTC
TRBD1 TRBJ2-6 TRBV4-3 few CASSQLGQGYSGANVLTF TGCGCCAGCAGCCAACTGGGACAGGGTTACTCTGGGGCCAACGTCCTGACTTTC
. TRBJ1-2 TRBV5-4 few CASSSRANYGYTF TGTGCCAGCAGCTCCAGGGCTAACTATGGCTACACCTTC
. TRBJ1-6 TRBV4-1 . CASRRVGVSDSPLHF TGCGCCAGCAGGAGGGTCGGGGTTTCGGATTCACCCCTCCACTTT
. TRBJ2-1 TRBV10-2 once CASSESDGGLQFF TGCGCCAGCAGTGAGTCTGATGGAGGGTTGCAGTTCTTC
. TRBJ1-1 TRBV6-1 . CASSSGSWGAFF TGTGCCAGCAGCTCGGGATCGTGGGGAGCTTTCTTT
TRBD1 TRBJ2-1 TRBV5-1 . CASTAIGTGGNEQFF TGCGCCAGCACTGCGATTGGGACAGGGGGCAATGAGCAGTTCTTC
. TRBJ1-4 TRBV4-3 . CASSQAQGTPQKLFF TGCGCCAGCAGCCAAGCCCAGGGGACCCCCCAAAAACTGTTTTTT
TRBD1 TRBJ2-5 TRBV9 . CASKPGQGETQYF TGTGCCAGCAAACCCGGACAGGGAGAGACCCAGTACTTC
. TRBJ1-1 TRBV19 once CASSIPQRRREAFF TGTGCCAGTAGTATTCCCCAGCGACGGCGGGAAGCTTTCTTT
TRBD1 TRBJ1-2 TRBV15 . CATSRDSTGVGYTF TGTGCCACCAGCAGAGATTCGACAGGGGTTGGCTACACCTTC
TRBD2 TRBJ2-3 TRBV2 . CASRLREGLTDTQYF TGTGCCAGCAGACTTCGGGAGGGGCTCACAGATACGCAGTATTTT
. TRBJ1-3 TRBV11-2 . CASSFVSEVRGNTIYF TGTGCCAGCAGCTTCGTATCCGAGGTTCGTGGAAACACCATATATTTT
. TRBJ1-3 TRBV5-4 few CASSSQDGKGNTIYF TGTGCCAGCAGCTCACAGGACGGAAAAGGAAACACCATATATTTT
TRBD1 TRBJ1-5 TRBV5-1 . CASSPTGTGNQPQHF TGCGCCAGCAGCCCTACCGGGACAGGGAACCAGCCCCAGCATTTT
. TRBJ2-1 TRBV5-1 . CASSLGRDSHSYNEQFF TGCGCCAGCAGCTTGGGGCGGGACAGCCACTCCTACAATGAGCAGTTCTTC
TRBD2 TRBJ2-5 TRBV4-3 . CASSQDAGGYQETQYF TGCGCCAGCAGCCAAGATGCGGGGGGGTACCAAGAGACCCAGTACTTC
. TRBJ2-3 TRBV19 . CASSIGTDELLPTPSTDTQYF TGTGCCAGTAGTATAGGGACAGATGAACTACTACCGACACCTAGCACAGATACGCAGTATTTT
TRBD2 TRBJ2-3 TRBV11-2 . CASTPLGGSGDTQYF TGTGCCAGCACCCCCCTCGGGGGGAGTGGAGATACGCAGTATTTT
TRBD1 TRBJ2-7 TRBV27 . CASTTGATQIYEQYF TGTGCCAGCACGACAGGGGCGACCCAAATCTACGAGCAGTACTTC
TRBD2 TRBJ2-3 TRBV30 . CAWSAGAGGPHSTDTQYF TGTGCCTGGAGTGCTGGAGCGGGGGGACCCCATAGCACAGATACGCAGTATTTT
. TRBJ2-1 TRBV7-2 . CASSSNSLGPYNEQFF TGTGCCAGCAGCTCAAACAGTCTGGGGCCCTACAATGAGCAGTTCTTC
TRBD2 TRBJ2-7 TRBV2 . CASSASGFSYEQYF TGTGCCAGCAGTGCTAGCGGGTTTTCCTACGAGCAGTACTTC
. TRBJ2-7 TRBV5-1 . CASSPDRRPHEQYF TGCGCCAGCAGTCCCGACAGGAGACCCCACGAGCAGTACTTC
. TRBJ2-1 TRBV4-3 . CASSQDALTGGLYNEQFF TGCGCCAGCAGCCAAGATGCCCTTACGGGGGGCTTGTACAATGAGCAGTTCTTC
TRBD2 TRBJ2-7 TRBV2 . CASRRGIPYEQYF TGTGCCAGCAGGCGGGGGATCCCCTACGAGCAGTACTTC
TRBD1 TRBJ1-1 TRBV14 . CASSQGGGQIKMNTEAFF TGTGCCAGCAGCCAAGGTGGGGGACAGATCAAGATGAACACTGAAGCTTTCTTT
TRBD1 TRBJ1-5 TRBV6-6 . CASSTGGGNQPQHF TGTGCCAGCAGCACAGGGGGCGGCAATCAGCCCCAGCATTTT
. TRBJ2-4 TRBV19 few CASRDSPGLNIQYF TGTGCCAGTAGGGACAGCCCGGGTTTGAACATTCAGTACTTC
. TRBJ1-3 TRBV28 . CASSLGTVGNTIYF TGTGCCAGCAGTTTGGGCACCGTAGGAAACACCATATATTTT
TRBD1 TRBJ1-1 TRBV4-1 once CASGGGSGEAFF TGCGCCAGCGGAGGGGGCTCGGGTGAAGCTTTCTTT
TRBD1 TRBJ2-5 TRBV11-2 . CASSTTGSIETQYF TGTGCCAGCAGCACGACAGGGTCCATAGAGACCCAGTACTTC
TRBD1 TRBJ1-5 TRBV6-6 . CASSKTGNQPQHF TGTGCCAGCAGTAAGACAGGGAATCAGCCCCAGCATTTT